This T cell receptor (beta chain) stems from a study of cytomegalovirus exposure and HLA in healthy donors. Study as a whole: The approximately 610 first-cohort repertoires shared a platform with the 130 or so validation repertoires, as reported in a later analysis. Study-wide results and limits: The investigators catalogued 150 or so TCR beta chains as cytomegalovirus-associated. Using the classifier, cytomegalovirus status was reportedly diagnosed with high specificity and sensitivity.

It was the roughly 130-subject validation cohort, separate from the roughly 700-subject first cohort, to which the donors belonged. With respect to this clone: Its antigen is as yet unknown.

Trimming removed 7 bases at V and 3 bases at J, with 16 bases between. CDR1 is MNHNS, CDR2 SASEGT, per germline. The length of the CDR3 is 14 residues. This table comes from immunoSEQ multiplex PCR, and its TCRdb copy is limited to in-frame clones, with some not included. This table holds 30,000 to 40,000 clones, around 93% found once. Input material: PBMCs. The TCR was taken from a man between 18 and 29 years old in good health and CMV-seronegative. This chain connects TRBV6-1 to TRBJ2-7; D is ambiguous. The CDR3 sequence is CASKSSRGNYEQYF. In nucleotides, the CDR3 is TGTGCCAGCAAGTCCTCTAGAGGTAACTACGAGCAGTACTTC.